This T cell receptor beta chain was observed in a study of graft-versus-host responses after intestinal transplantation. Overall study context: All recipients got anti-thymocyte globulin induction, then tacrolimus and steroids for roughly three years.

Notes on the study in general: Analysis identified GvH clones in recipient marrow, with some appearing first in ileum or blood.

The protocol was immunoSEQ multiplex PCR, while the TCRdb copy is restricted to in-frame clones and leaves out a portion. Here the sample spans 120,000 or so clones, 90% to 95% being singletons. Concerning this clone: What it recognizes is unknown.

CDR3 length: 12 residues. V was pared by 6 bases and J by 8 bases, with 14 bases between. Germline loops: CDR1 SQVTM, CDR2 ANQGSEA. The chain is built from TRBV29-1 and TRBJ1-3; no definite D call. The input for sequencing was unstimulated CD8+ T cells sorted from spleen or lymph node cells, taken before intestinal transplant. The sequence came from a human donor who received an intestinal transplant. CDR3 in DNA: TGCAGCGTACAGCTCAGCCCGGACACCATATATTTT. This codes for CSVQLSPDTIYF.